This T cell receptor beta chain was identified during a study of blood T cell repertoires in COVID-19. Original methodology: The authors estimated nucleated cell counts from reference gene primer amplification. Profiled with immunoSEQ multiplex PCR; TCRdb holds only in-frame clones, not every one. The V and J calls and clone size come from that table; D and trimming were worked out from the DNA. The profile shows tens of thousands of clones, 60% to 80% of them singletons. Germline V gene sequence: CDR1 MNHNS, CDR2 SASEGT. The CDR3 has 16 amino acids. Trimming shortened V by 4 bases and J by 0 bases, and 13 bases separated the two germline ends.

Material: peripheral blood. The gene calls are TRBV6-1 and TRBJ2-1; perhaps TRBD1 as D (6 bases). The TCR sequence derives from an elderly man with active or convalescent COVID-19. CDR3 protein: CASSADVDSSYNEQFF. CDR3 nucleotides: TGTGCCAGCAGTGCCGACGTGGACAGCTCCTACAATGAGCAGTTCTTC.